Reported below is one T cell receptor beta chain. Its target is unknown. This record comes from a study of CD4 T cell repertoires in COVID-19. Background on the study: Other coronavirus spike proteins restimulated relabeled CFSE-low cells expanded with IL-2 for about eleven days. General study points: Several top expanded SARS-CoV-2-reactive clonotypes were shared by two or three memory subsets. Between roughly 7 and 25% of SARS-CoV-2 clonotypes also appeared in SARS-CoV and/or HKU1 spike cultures.

Germline assignment: CDR1 MNHNS and CDR2 SASEGT. V was pared by 2 bases and J by 5 bases, with 10 bases of the junction left unmatched. The CDR3 runs to 16 residues. This table comes from immunoSEQ multiplex PCR, and its TCRdb copy is limited to in-frame clones, with some not included. Here the sample spans approximately 8,700 clones, roughly 84% being singletons. Sequencing was done directly on freshly isolated, uncultured memory T cells. This clonotype originated in a human donor who had COVID-19. This chain uses TRBV6-1 with TRBJ1-1; 8 positions match TRBD1. The sample was effector memory CD4+ T cells from blood, taken before the COVID-19 pandemic. CDR3 amino acids: CASSEQTTGAKTEAFF. In DNA form, the CDR3 reads TGTGCCAGCAGTGAACAAACGACAGGGGCGAAAACTGAAGCTTTCTTT.